This T cell receptor (beta chain) was documented in a study of cytomegalovirus exposure and HLA in healthy donors. General study points: It was 150 to 200 TCR beta chains that were listed as cytomegalovirus-associated.

It was with 60 Vbeta and 13 Jbeta primers that the PCR ran. Data came from immunoSEQ multiplex PCR; TCRdb stores just in-frame clones and leaves some out. This table has about 230,000 clones, roughly 78% appearing once. Trimming pared 3 bases from V and 2 bases from J, leaving 14 bases between. Germline V gives CDR1 PRHDT, CDR2 FYEKMQ (reference sequence). The CDR3 loop spans 15 amino acids. With regard to this clone: The antigen is unknown.

This TCR was sampled from a boy aged 10-17 years in good health and CMV-seronegative. This chain joins TRBV13 and TRBJ2-7; D might be TRBD1 (5 bases). The sample was PBMCs. CDR3 in DNA: TGTGCCAGCAGCTTTCGCGGACAAACCACCTACGAGCAGTACTTC. It yields the protein CASSFRGQTTYEQYF.